This TCR beta chain appears in the sequencing data of a study of shared clonotypes between healthy human individuals. Trimming took off 10 bases at V and 10 bases at J, with 20 bases between the two ends. CDR1 and CDR2 from the germline V gene are MNHNY and SVGAGI (reference sequence). This CDR3 comprises 13 residues. For sorted subsets, 150 to 200 ng DNA per replicate equaled approximately 30,000 T cell genomes. TCRdb's table, derived via immunoSEQ multiplex PCR, lists solely in-frame clones and lacks some. The data contain roughly 1,100,000 clones, roughly 80% of them seen just once; the ten biggest clones take up about 1.4%.

This sequence originates from a man between 18 and 35 years old in good health. V is TRBV6-6 and J is TRBJ1-5; D is possibly TRBD1 (5 bases). Sequenced material: memory CD4+ T cells sorted from blood. The subset: CD45RA-negative fraction. CDR3 sequence: CATSPYSGGPQHF. The CDR3 nucleotides are TGTGCCACCTCCCCCTACTCGGGGGGACCCCAGCATTTT.